Presented here are 17 T cell receptor beta chains from one specimen sequenced in a study of beta chain features in type 1 diabetes. Study-wide results and limits: The study found moderately but significantly shorter TCRB CDR3s in all four CD4+ subsets of Type 1 diabetes patients.

The authors reverse transcribed all of the isolated RNA, so sequencing captured expressed TCRB transcripts. Measured with immunoSEQ multiplex PCR; TCRdb has only the in-frame clones, and not every one. The sample records about 700,000 clones, around 15% being singletons. The antigens for these receptors are not known. Sequenced: naive CD4+ T cells from blood. The receptors shown here come from a man between 18 and 35 years old with type 1 diabetes.

This clone was seen a few times. The same CDR3 can be traced to other DNA sequences in this sample. The chain couples TRBV5-1 to TRBJ1-1, with D possibly TRBD1 on 5 matching bases. Trimming removed 2 bases at V and 1 base at J, with 6 bases between. Germline CDR1 and CDR2: SGHRS and YFSETQ. This CDR3 is built from 13 residues. The CDR3 DNA follows: TGCGCCAGCAGCTTAACAGGGAACACTGAAGCTTTCTTT. This sequence encodes CASSLTGNTEAFF.

The chain recombines TRBV11-2 with TRBJ2-5; 7 nucleotides align to TRBD2. The CDR3 consists of 15 residues. Looked up from germline, CDR1 is SGHAT and CDR2 is FQNNGV. V lost 4 bases and J lost 1; bases outside the gene matches: 6. CDR3 DNA: TGTGCCAGCAGCTCCTTCGGGGGGATCCAAGAGACCCAGTACTTC. Its translation: CASSSFGGIQETQYF. The full variable domain, in which reference TRBV11-2 and TRBJ2-5 provide the parts outside the CDR3, is EAGVAQSPRYKIIEKRQSVAFWCNPISGHATLYWYQQILGQGPKLLIQFQNNGVVDDSQLPKDRFSAERLKGVDSTLKIQPAKLEDSAVYLCASSSFGGIQETQYFGPGTRLLVL.

The genes are TRBV30 and TRBJ2-5; D is unresolved. With 4 bases removed from V and 5 bases from J, the gap between germline ends came to 14 bases. CDR3 size: 13 residues. The germline V gene encodes CDR1 GTSNPN and CDR2 SVGIG (reference sequence). In DNA form, the CDR3 reads TGTGCCTGGAACCTAGTAGTGGGGGAGACCCAGTACTTC. This gives the protein CAWNLVVGETQYF.

The rearrangement uses TRBV28 and TRBJ2-2; weak D call: TRBD1 (6 bases). V lost 5 bases and J 5 bases, leaving 18 bases between the germline ends. Germline CDR1 MDHEN, CDR2 SYDVKM. The CDR3 has 16 amino acids. The CDR3 coding sequence is TGTGCCAGCAGTACACAACGGGGCCAGGGGACCGGGGAGCTGTTTTTT. Translating it yields CASSTQRGQGTGELFF.

This clone has a handful of counts. The chain uses TRBV6-5 and TRBJ1-1, with 7 bases identical to TRBD1. There are 14 residues in the CDR3. CDR1 MNHEY and CDR2 SVGAGI come from the germline V gene. The V gene end was trimmed by 4 bases and the J gene end by 1 base; junction bases not matched to a gene: 3. The CDR3 coding sequence is TGTGCCAGCAGTTCGTGGACAGGGAACACTGAAGCTTTCTTT. It encodes CASSSWTGNTEAFF.

The rearrangement joins TRBV5-4 to TRBJ1-6; maybe TRBD1 (6 bases). The CDR3 runs to 15 residues. Between the trimmed V and J ends, which lost 4 bases and 9 bases, there was a span of 17 bases. The germline CDR1 and CDR2 sequences are SGHNT and YYREEE (reference sequence). The CDR3 DNA follows: TGTGCCAGCAGCCGTATGGGATACAGGGTTTCACCCCTCCACTTT. Amino acids: CASSRMGYRVSPLHF.

This clone was recorded only once. The gene calls are TRBV9 and TRBJ2-7; the D gene is possibly TRBD2 (6 bases). Germline V CDR1 and CDR2: SGDLS, YYNGEE. Trimming took 4 bases from V and 0 from J, leaving 17 bases between them. The CDR3 extends over 16 amino acids. The CDR3 here is CASSPHGGSGSYEQYF. The CDR3 bases are TGTGCCAGCAGCCCCCATGGAGGGAGTGGCTCCTACGAGCAGTACTTC.

The chain joins TRBV14 to TRBJ1-1; D is ambiguous. Germline loops: CDR1 SGHDN, CDR2 FVKESK. The V gene lost 0 bases and the J gene lost 0 bases, with 5 bases spanning the gap. The CDR3 is 14 amino acids. The CDR3 loop reads CASSQDLVNTEAFF. CDR3 bases: TGTGCCAGCAGCCAAGATTTGGTGAACACTGAAGCTTTCTTT.

This clone appeared a few times. The chain uses TRBV19 and TRBJ1-2; 8 bases fit TRBD1. CDR3 length equals 15 residues. J lost 6 bases, V lost 7 bases, and 13 bases had no gene match. Germline V lookup: CDR1 LNHDA, CDR2 SQIVND (reference sequence). CDR3 residues: CASKGPGQGADGYTF. The CDR3 DNA reads TGTGCCAGTAAGGGGCCCGGGCAGGGGGCGGATGGCTACACCTTC.

The sample holds one count of this clone. J is TRBJ1-6 and V is TRBV28; D is perhaps TRBD1 (6 bases). The CDR3 is 14 amino acids. Trimming left V 4 bases short and J 8 bases short, with 12 bases between. Germline CDR1 is MDHEN and CDR2 is SYDVKM. The CDR3 nucleotides read TGTGCCAGCAGTTCAGGGGCAGGATATTCACCCCTCCACTTT. Translation: CASSSGAGYSPLHF.

This clone was found a few times. The V call is TRBV7-9, the J call TRBJ1-1; possibly TRBD1 for D (5 bases). In germline, CDR1 is SEHNR, CDR2 FQNEAQ (reference sequence). The CDR3 has 15 residues. V was clipped by 0 bases and J by 3 bases, with 11 bases between them. The CDR3 DNA reads TGTGCCAGCAGCTTAGCGGTAGGGGTTGACACTGAAGCTTTCTTT. Protein: CASSLAVGVDTEAFF.

This clone occurred a few times. The chain combines TRBV30 with TRBJ2-2; D is perhaps TRBD2 (6 bases). The germline V gene has CDR1 GTSNPN and CDR2 SVGIG (reference sequence). V lost 5 bases and J lost 1, with 14 bases in between. CDR3 size: 15 residues. The CDR3 reads CAWSPMGGNTGELFF. CDR3 in DNA: TGTGCCTGGTCCCCCATGGGGGGGAACACCGGGGAGCTGTTTTTT.

This clone turned up a few times. The genes are TRBV6-1 and TRBJ2-3; D is undetermined. The CDR3 runs to 14 residues. Germline V gene data show CDR1 as MNHNS and CDR2 as SASEGT. Trimming took 3 bases from V and 2 from J, leaving 9 bases between them. The CDR3 sequence is CASSDSSFTDTQYF. The DNA for the CDR3 is TGTGCCAGCAGTGACAGTTCCTTCACAGATACGCAGTATTTT.

This clone showed up just a few times. The chain carries TRBV29-1 and TRBJ1-1; D is uncertain. Germline V lookup: CDR1 SQVTM, CDR2 ANQGSEA. The V gene lost 6 bases and the J gene lost 7 bases, with 15 bases spanning the gap. The CDR3 is made up of 12 amino acids. The CDR3 nucleotides are TGCAGCGTCATCAGACCAAACGGTGAAGCTTTCTTT. As protein: CSVIRPNGEAFF.

This clone was seen a few times. The chain is built from TRBV5-1 and TRBJ2-1; D gene uncertain. V lost 1 base and J lost 4, with 9 bases in between. The germline CDR1 and CDR2 sequences are SGHRS and YFSETQ. The CDR3 is made up of 14 amino acids. The DNA of the CDR3 is TGCGCCAGCAGCTTGTTGGGAAATTACAATGAGCAGTTCTTC. As protein: CASSLLGNYNEQFF.

This chain joins TRBV6-5 and TRBJ2-3; unclear D gene. V lost 11 bases and J lost 5, with 11 bases in between. There are 11 residues in the CDR3. Germline CDR1 reads MNHEY; CDR2 reads SVGAGI. The CDR3 sequence is CAVTSGDTQYF. CDR3 nucleotides: TGTGCCGTCACGAGTGGAGATACGCAGTATTTT.

This clone was counted between two and nine times. Other nucleotide sequences from this sample produce the same CDR3. The chain links TRBV5-1 to TRBJ2-3; 9 bases fit TRBD2. The CDR3 spans 15 residues. Germline CDR1 and CDR2: SGHRS and YFSETQ. V lost 1 base, J lost 0 bases, and 0 bases stayed unmatched. The CDR3 reads CASSLSGGSTDTQYF. The CDR3 DNA reads TGCGCCAGCAGCTTGAGCGGGGGGAGCACAGATACGCAGTATTTT.